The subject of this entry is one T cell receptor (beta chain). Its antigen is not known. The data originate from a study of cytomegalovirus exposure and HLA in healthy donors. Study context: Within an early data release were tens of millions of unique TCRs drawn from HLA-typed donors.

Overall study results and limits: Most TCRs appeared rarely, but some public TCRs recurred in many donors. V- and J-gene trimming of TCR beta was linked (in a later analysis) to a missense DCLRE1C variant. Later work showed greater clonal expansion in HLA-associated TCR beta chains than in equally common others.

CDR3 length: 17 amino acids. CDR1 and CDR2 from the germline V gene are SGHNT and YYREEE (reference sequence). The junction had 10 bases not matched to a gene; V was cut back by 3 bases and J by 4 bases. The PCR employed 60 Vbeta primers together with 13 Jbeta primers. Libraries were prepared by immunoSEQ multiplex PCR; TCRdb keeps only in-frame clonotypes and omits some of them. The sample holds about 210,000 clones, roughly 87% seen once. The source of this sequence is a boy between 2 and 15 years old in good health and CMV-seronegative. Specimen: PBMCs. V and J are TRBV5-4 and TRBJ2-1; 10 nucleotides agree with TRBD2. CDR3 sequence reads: CASSSGASGGEYNEQFF. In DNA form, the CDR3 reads TGTGCCAGCAGCTCCGGGGCTAGCGGGGGAGAATACAATGAGCAGTTCTTC.